A single sample gave rise to the 21 T cell receptor beta chains below, sequenced in a study of T cells in Graves' hyperthyroidism and ophthalmopathy. Amplified TCR beta CDR3 regions derived from RNA transcripts. The primer set for the first-round RT-PCR of the TCR CDR3 was HTBI. TCRdb independently ran MiXCR on the multiplex PCR reads; one entry per CDR3 protein. This table holds about 350,000 distinct CDR3 sequences, roughly 14% found once. The sample taken for sequencing was blood. The source of these receptors is a woman aged 25 to 39 with Graves' hyperthyroidism.

The chain carries TRBV7-9 and TRBJ2-1; perhaps TRBD1 as D (5 bases). Between the trimmed V and J ends, which lost 0 bases and 5 bases, there was a span of 23 bases. The CDR3 is made up of 19 amino acids. Looked up from germline, CDR1 is SEHNR and CDR2 is FQNEAQ (reference sequence). CDR3 nucleotides: TGTGCCAGCAGCTTAGCACTTAAGAGGACACGCTCAAGGGACAATGAGCAGTTCTTC. It codes for CASSLALKRTRSRDNEQFF.

Here the CDR3 DNA reads TGTGCTAGTGCCCACAAAGATACGCAGTATTTT. This sequence encodes CASAHKDTQYF. This chain links TRBV12-5 with TRBJ2-3; D remains unclear. In germline, CDR1 is LGHNT, CDR2 FRNRAP. Trimming removed 7 bases from V and 5 bases from J, with 7 bases in between. CDR3 size: 11 residues.

This CDR3 reads CASALGGWVTEAFF. CDR3 DNA sequence: TGTGCCAGCGCCCTAGGAGGATGGGTCACTGAAGCTTTCTTT. The rearrangement uses TRBV27 and TRBJ1-1; D is undetermined. The germline V gene encodes CDR1 MNHEY and CDR2 SMNVEV (reference sequence). V lost 8 bases, J lost 4 bases, and 17 bases lay in between. The CDR3 is 14 residues long.

This clonotype was counted many times. V is TRBV5-1 and J is TRBJ1-1; D uncertain. Per the germline V gene, CDR1 is SGHRS and CDR2 is YFSETQ. Between the trimmed V and J ends, which lost 7 bases and 4 bases, there was a span of 14 bases. The CDR3 has 13 residues. Here the CDR3 reads CASGRESSTEAFF. The CDR3 DNA sequence: TGCGCCAGCGGGCGAGAAAGCAGCACTGAAGCTTTCTTT.

This clonotype was observed a few times. The chain recombines TRBV6-1 with TRBJ2-7; 9 bases agree with TRBD2. The V segment lost 5 bases and the J segment 1 base; nucleotides outside the gene matches: 12. The CDR3 contains 17 residues. Per germline, CDR1 MNHNS and CDR2 SASEGT. CDR3 loop: CASSQGTSSLFSYEQYF. CDR3 DNA sequence: TGTGCCAGCAGTCAAGGGACTAGCTCCCTATTTTCCTACGAGCAGTACTTC.

This clonotype was detected many times. This chain joins TRBV20-1 and TRBJ2-3; TRBD2 matches 10 bases. The trim removed 3 bases at V and 4 bases at J, leaving 7 bases unmatched. The CDR3 contains 15 residues. Germline V CDR1 and CDR2: DFQATT, SNEGSKA (reference sequence). CDR3 sequence: CSARFASGSADTQYF. In nucleotides, the CDR3 is TGCAGTGCTAGGTTTGCTAGCGGGAGCGCAGATACGCAGTATTTT.

The rearrangement uses TRBV4-1 and TRBJ2-7; D might be TRBD2 (5 bases). Germline CDR1 reads MGHRA; CDR2 reads YSYEKL. V gave up 0 bases and J gave up 1 base, with 13 bases separating them. This CDR3 is built from 16 residues. This CDR3 is CASSQEWVGSSYEQYF. The CDR3 DNA follows: TGCGCCAGCAGCCAAGAATGGGTGGGGAGTTCCTACGAGCAGTACTTC.

This clonotype turned up a few times. The CDR3 DNA reads as TGTGCCAGCAGTTTACTAGCGGCATACAATGAGCAGTTCTTC. Its translation: CASSLLAAYNEQFF. The rearrangement links TRBV27 to TRBJ2-1, with TRBD2 matching 7 bases. The V gene end was trimmed by 2 bases and the J gene end by 4 bases; junction bases not matched to a gene: 2. This CDR3 is 14 amino acids long. The germline CDR1 and CDR2 sequences are MNHEY and SMNVEV (reference sequence).

The sample holds many counts of this clonotype. The chain recombines TRBV11-2 with TRBJ2-5, with 8 positions matching TRBD2. The CDR3 runs 16 residues. Germline loops: CDR1 SGHAT, CDR2 FQNNGV. With 3 bases clipped from V and 8 bases from J, the junction kept 14 bases outside the gene matches. The CDR3 region is CASSFLRGREGPTQYF. The CDR3 region has the DNA TGTGCCAGCAGCTTCCTAAGGGGACGGGAGGGACCCACCCAGTACTTC.

This clonotype was picked up many times. The V and J genes are TRBV29-1 and TRBJ2-2, with 10 bases that match TRBD2. There are 14 residues in the CDR3. Germline V gene lookup returns CDR1 SQVTM and CDR2 ANQGSEA. V lost 5 bases and J lost 1; bases outside the gene matches: 1. CDR3 protein: CSVWTSGNTGELFF. Written as DNA, the CDR3 is TGCAGCGTTTGGACTAGCGGGAACACCGGGGAGCTGTTTTTT.

The genes are TRBV25-1 and TRBJ1-5, with TRBD1 as a possible D gene (5 bases). Germline V CDR1 and CDR2: MGHDK, SYGVNS. The length of the CDR3 is 14 residues. V dropped 3 bases and J dropped 4 bases, with 10 bases sitting between them. Here the CDR3 reads CASSDWDRNQPQHF. The CDR3 DNA is TGTGCCAGCAGTGACTGGGACCGAAATCAGCCCCAGCATTTT.

This clonotype was seen at least ten times. The CDR3 DNA reads TGCACCACACGGGCAGCAGGGAACCAGCCCCAGCATTTT. This codes for CTTRAAGNQPQHF. The genes are TRBV29-1 and TRBJ1-5, with a possible D match to TRBD1 (5 bases). Germline V CDR1 and CDR2: SQVTM, ANQGSEA. The CDR3 is 13 amino acids. The variable domain in full, with the rest retrieved from reference TRBV29-1 and TRBJ1-5, is SAVISQKPSRDICQRGTSLTIQCQVDSQVTMMFWYRQQPGQSLTLIATANQGSEATYESGFVIDKFPISRPNLTFSTLTVSNMSPEDSSIYLCTTRAAGNQPQHFGDGTRLSIL.

This clonotype was found a few times. The chain uses TRBV30 and TRBJ1-1, with D hard to call. Between the trimmed V and J ends, which lost 4 bases and 3 bases, there was a span of 6 bases. This CDR3 contains 11 residues. Germline V gives CDR1 GTSNPN, CDR2 SVGIG (reference sequence). The CDR3 is CAWIRHTEAFF. DNA of the CDR3: TGTGCCTGGATTAGGCACACTGAAGCTTTCTTT.

This clonotype came up many times. DNA of the CDR3: TGTGCCAGCAACGGGCTAGGGAGCTTAAATGAGCAGTTCTTC. Translating gives CASNGLGSLNEQFF. The chain has TRBV28 and TRBJ2-1; perhaps TRBD2 as D (5 bases). Germline V gives CDR1 MDHEN, CDR2 SYDVKM. Trimming cost V 7 bases and J 7 bases, with 17 bases left between them. The CDR3 loop spans 14 amino acids.

This clonotype was recorded at least ten times. V gene TRBV28 combines with J gene TRBJ1-1; no definite D call. The germline V gene encodes CDR1 MDHEN and CDR2 SYDVKM. V was shortened by 10 bases and J by 0 bases, with 18 bases between the two germline ends. This CDR3 has 15 residues. CDR3 sequence (DNA): TGTGCCACCTTCAACACTCTGGGGATGAACACTGAAGCTTTCTTT. This translates into CATFNTLGMNTEAFF.

V and J are TRBV7-3 and TRBJ2-5; 9 nucleotides align to TRBD1. Per the germline V gene, CDR1 is SGHTA and CDR2 is FQGTGA. The V and J ends lost 3 bases and 0 bases, in that order; junction bases with no gene match: 5. This CDR3 contains 16 residues. The CDR3 is CASSLGQGAYQETQYF. The CDR3, as DNA: TGTGCCAGCAGCTTGGGACAGGGAGCGTACCAAGAGACCCAGTACTTC.

The chain joins TRBV6-1 to TRBJ2-5; a possible D gene is TRBD1 (6 bases). The CDR3 has 14 amino acids. Trimming took 6 bases from V and 2 from J, leaving 13 bases between them. Germline CDR1 and CDR2: MNHNS and SASEGT. In DNA form, the CDR3 reads TGTGCCAGCAGAGTAACGACAGGACAAGAGACCCAGTACTTC. The encoded protein is CASRVTTGQETQYF.

The sample holds a few counts of this clonotype. This chain links TRBV6-5 with TRBJ1-5; D remains ambiguous. The V end was cut by 4 bases, the J end by 6 bases, with 13 bases between. Germline V gene sequence: CDR1 MNHEY, CDR2 SVGAGI. The CDR3 runs 14 residues. The CDR3: CASSLKAGCQPQHF. CDR3 nucleotides: TGTGCCAGCAGTTTAAAAGCAGGTTGTCAGCCCCAGCATTTT.

This clonotype was recorded at least ten times. The V gene is TRBV20-1, the J gene TRBJ2-7; D unclear. The CDR3 runs to 16 residues. The ends were cut back, 2 bases at V and 3 bases at J, with 20 bases in the middle. Germline CDR1 DFQATT, CDR2 SNEGSKA (reference sequence). CDR3 sequence (DNA): TGCAGTGCTAGACTAACCTGGGGTATCACGGACTACGAGCAGTACTTC. It codes for CSARLTWGITDYEQYF.

On this clonotype: With a much larger clone just one base away, this may be a read error. The chain recombines TRBV11-2 with TRBJ1-2, with TRBD1 matching over 10 bases. The V gene's germline CDR1 is SGHAT and CDR2 FQNNGV. The CDR3 has 17 amino acids. V shed 4 bases and J 4 bases; nucleotides not matched to a gene: 12. CDR3 region: CASSSRRQGAGIYGYTF. In nucleotides, the CDR3 is TGTGCCAGCAGCTCTCGTCGACAGGGGGCAGGAATCTATGGCTACACCTTC.

This clonotype was recorded many times. The CDR3 DNA follows: TGCAGCGTTGGAGAGCTTGGGGCCAACGTCCTGACTTTC. This encodes CSVGELGANVLTF. V is TRBV29-1 and J is TRBJ2-6; D remains unclear. CDR1 and CDR2 (germline): SQVTM, ANQGSEA. Trimming took 4 bases from V and 3 from J, leaving 7 bases between them. The CDR3 sequence is 13 residues long.